This T cell receptor (beta chain) appears in the sequencing data of a study of cytomegalovirus exposure and HLA in healthy donors. Use of 60 Vbeta and 13 Jbeta primers characterized the PCR. TCRdb keeps only in-frame clones here, not all; method: immunoSEQ multiplex PCR. Reported are 150,000 to 200,000 clones; the ten largest clones contain 6.5%. This receptor was taken from a man aged 30 to 45 in good health and CMV-seronegative. The sequenced sample consisted of PBMCs.

CDR3 amino acids: CASSESLLAGVGEQYF. CDR3 sequence (DNA): TGCGCCAGCAGTGAGAGCTTACTAGCGGGAGTAGGTGAGCAGTACTTC. This sequence joins TRBV10-2 and TRBJ2-7, with TRBD2 identical over 11 bases. The CDR3 is made up of 16 amino acids. V lost 2 bases to trimming and J lost 7 bases; unmatched junction nucleotides: 10. Germline CDR1 is WSHSY and CDR2 is SAAADI.